The source of this TCR beta chain is a study of PD-1 blockade in classical Hodgkin lymphoma. Sequencing used immunoSEQ multiplex PCR; TCRdb keeps in-frame clones, though not all of them. The sample yields about 35,000 clones, around 88% seen once. Sample time point: newly diagnosed, previously untreated cHL patient sample. Starting with thawed PBMCs, CD4+ T cells were purified by magnetic negative selection. There are 15 residues in the CDR3. J gave up 2 bases and V 3 bases, and 7 bases lay outside the gene matches. Germline V gene lookup returns CDR1 SGHKS and CDR2 YYEKEE (reference sequence). The sequencing input was CD4+ T cells from blood. J is TRBJ2-7 and V is TRBV5-5; TRBD1 aligns across 8 bases. The clonotype comes from a human donor with classical Hodgkin lymphoma. CDR3 residues: CASSSGQGPTYEQYF. Here the CDR3 DNA reads TGTGCCAGCAGCTCCGGACAGGGCCCTACCTACGAGCAGTACTTC.